This TCR beta chain appears in the sequencing data of a study of OX40 agonist ivuxolimab in advanced cancers. Study findings and constraints: The study found that CD8+ T cells averaged more expanded clones than CD4+.

In its sample, this clone was seen a few times. Its antigen is still unknown. Data came from immunoSEQ multiplex PCR; TCRdb stores just in-frame clones and leaves some out. The sample comprises just over 90,000 clones, around 94% of which are singletons, and approximately 2.4% rests with the top ten. The study sampled blood at baseline, cycle 4 day 1, and cycle 7 day 1. In germline, CDR1 is LNHDA, CDR2 SQIVND (reference sequence). The CDR3 consists of 13 residues. The V end lost 1 base, the J end lost 6 bases, and 10 bases lay between the germline ends. The TCR sequence derives from an adult with an advanced solid tumor such as melanoma, head and neck, liver or kidney cancer. The sample in question was CD4+ or CD8+ T cells sorted from blood, obtained in a trial of the OX40 agonist ivuxolimab. The chain recombines TRBV19 with TRBJ2-7, with TRBD2 as a possible D gene (6 bases). This chain's CDR3 is CASSIGGTFEQYF. CDR3 coding DNA: TGTGCCAGTAGTATAGGCGGGACCTTCGAGCAGTACTTC.